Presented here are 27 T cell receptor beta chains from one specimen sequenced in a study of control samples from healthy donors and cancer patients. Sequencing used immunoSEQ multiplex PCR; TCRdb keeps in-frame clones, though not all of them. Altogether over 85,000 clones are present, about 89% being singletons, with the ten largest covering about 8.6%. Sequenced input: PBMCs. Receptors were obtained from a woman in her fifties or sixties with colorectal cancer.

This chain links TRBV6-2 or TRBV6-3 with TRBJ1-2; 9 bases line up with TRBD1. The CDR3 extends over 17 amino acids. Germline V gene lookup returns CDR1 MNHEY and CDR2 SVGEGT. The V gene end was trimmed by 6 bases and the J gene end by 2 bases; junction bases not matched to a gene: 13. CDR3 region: CASSPGQGPPLNYGYTF. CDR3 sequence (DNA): TGTGCCAGCAGCCCCGGACAGGGGCCACCCCTCAACTATGGCTACACCTTC.

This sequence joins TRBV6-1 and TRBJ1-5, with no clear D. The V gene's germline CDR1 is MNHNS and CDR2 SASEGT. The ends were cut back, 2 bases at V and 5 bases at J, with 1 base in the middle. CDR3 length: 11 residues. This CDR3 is CASSEHQPQHF. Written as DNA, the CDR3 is TGTGCCAGCAGTGAACATCAGCCCCAGCATTTT.

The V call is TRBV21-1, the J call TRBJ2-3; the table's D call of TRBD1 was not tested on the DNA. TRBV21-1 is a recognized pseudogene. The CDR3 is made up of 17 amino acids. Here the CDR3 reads CASSKGVQGGSTDTQYF. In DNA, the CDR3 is TGTGCCAGCAGCAAAGGTGTACAGGGTGGAAGCACAGATACGCAGTATTTT.

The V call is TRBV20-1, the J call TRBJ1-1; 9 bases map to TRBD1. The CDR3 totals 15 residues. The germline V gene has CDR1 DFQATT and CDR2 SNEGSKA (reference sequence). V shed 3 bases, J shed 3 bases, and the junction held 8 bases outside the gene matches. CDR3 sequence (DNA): TGCAGTGCTAGTCGGGAAGGACAGGGGTACACTGAAGCTTTCTTT. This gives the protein CSASREGQGYTEAFF.

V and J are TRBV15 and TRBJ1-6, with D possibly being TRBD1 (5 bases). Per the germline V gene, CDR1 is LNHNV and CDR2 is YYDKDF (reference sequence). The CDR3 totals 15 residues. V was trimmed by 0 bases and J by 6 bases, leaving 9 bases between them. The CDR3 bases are TGTGCCACCAGCAGAGAGGCAGGGTTTAATTCACCCCTCCACTTT. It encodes CATSREAGFNSPLHF.

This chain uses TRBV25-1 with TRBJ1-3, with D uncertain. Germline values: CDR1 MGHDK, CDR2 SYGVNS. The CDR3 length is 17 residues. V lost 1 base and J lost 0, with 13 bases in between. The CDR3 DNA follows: TGTGCCAGCAGTGAATCAGGCAGGATCCCCTCTGGAAACACCATATATTTT. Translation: CASSESGRIPSGNTIYF.

CDR3 DNA sequence: TGTGCCAGCAGCTCGGTGAGCGGGTTTGAGCAGTTCTTC. This sequence encodes CASSSVSGFEQFF. The rearrangement uses TRBV27 and TRBJ2-1; weak D call: TRBD2 (6 bases). V was clipped by 6 bases and J by 9 bases, with 15 bases between them. The CDR3 has 13 amino acids. CDR1 MNHEY and CDR2 SMNVEV come from the germline V gene (reference sequence).

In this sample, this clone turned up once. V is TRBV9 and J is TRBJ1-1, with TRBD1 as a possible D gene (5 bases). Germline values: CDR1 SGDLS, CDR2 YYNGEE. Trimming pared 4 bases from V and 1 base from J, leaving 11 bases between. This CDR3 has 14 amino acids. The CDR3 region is CASSPQGRNTEAFF. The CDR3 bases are TGTGCCAGCAGCCCCCAGGGTAGGAACACTGAAGCTTTCTTT.

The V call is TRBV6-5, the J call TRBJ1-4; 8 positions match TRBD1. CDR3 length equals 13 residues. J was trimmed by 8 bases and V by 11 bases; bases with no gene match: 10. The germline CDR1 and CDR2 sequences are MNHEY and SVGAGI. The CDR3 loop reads CAGLQGAKEKLFF. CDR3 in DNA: TGTGCCGGCCTCCAGGGGGCGAAGGAAAAACTGTTTTTT.

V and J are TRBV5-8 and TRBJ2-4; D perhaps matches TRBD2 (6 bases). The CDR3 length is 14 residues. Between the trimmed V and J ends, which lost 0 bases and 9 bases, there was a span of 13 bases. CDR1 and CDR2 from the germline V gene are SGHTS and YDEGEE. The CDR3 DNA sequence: TGTGCCAGCAGCTTGGGGGACTCCCAATTCATTCAGTACTTC. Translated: CASSLGDSQFIQYF.

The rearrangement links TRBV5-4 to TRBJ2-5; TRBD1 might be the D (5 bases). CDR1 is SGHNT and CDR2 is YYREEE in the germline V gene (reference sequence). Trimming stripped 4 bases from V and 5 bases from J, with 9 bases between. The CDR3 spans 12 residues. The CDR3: CASSRYRETQYF. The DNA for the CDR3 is TGTGCCAGCAGCAGATACAGGGAGACCCAGTACTTC.

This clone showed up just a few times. The CDR3 nucleotides read TGTGCCAGCATCACCCGGACAGGAGTAACAGATACGCAGTATTTT. It specifies CASITRTGVTDTQYF. The chain carries TRBV28 and TRBJ2-3, with 7 positions matching TRBD1. J was trimmed by 3 bases and V by 7 bases; bases with no gene match: 10. Looked up from germline, CDR1 is MDHEN and CDR2 is SYDVKM. This CDR3 is 15 amino acids long.

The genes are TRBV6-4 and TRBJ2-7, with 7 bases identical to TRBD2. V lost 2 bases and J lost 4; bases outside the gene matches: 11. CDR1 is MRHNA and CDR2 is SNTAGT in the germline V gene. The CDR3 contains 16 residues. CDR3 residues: CASSDPLKGGFYEQYV. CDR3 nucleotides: TGTGCCAGCAGTGACCCGCTCAAGGGAGGGTTTTACGAGCAGTACGTC.

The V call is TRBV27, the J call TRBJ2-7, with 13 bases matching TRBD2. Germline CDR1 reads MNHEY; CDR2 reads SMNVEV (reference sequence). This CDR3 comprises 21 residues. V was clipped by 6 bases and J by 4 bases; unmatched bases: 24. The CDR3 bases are TGTGCCAGCAGGTTGGGCCGCCCCCCTGCCCCGGGACTAGCGGGGACTTACGAGCAGTACGTC. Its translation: CASRLGRPPAPGLAGTYEQYV.

CDR3 in amino acids: CASSVAVGEGSGYTF. Here the CDR3 DNA reads TGTGCCAGCAGCGTAGCTGTTGGAGAGGGCTCTGGCTACACCTTC. This chain uses TRBV9 with TRBJ1-2; D not resolved. This CDR3 is 15 amino acids long. CDR1 is SGDLS and CDR2 is YYNGEE in the germline V gene. The ends were cut back, 0 bases at V and 7 bases at J, with 16 bases in the middle.

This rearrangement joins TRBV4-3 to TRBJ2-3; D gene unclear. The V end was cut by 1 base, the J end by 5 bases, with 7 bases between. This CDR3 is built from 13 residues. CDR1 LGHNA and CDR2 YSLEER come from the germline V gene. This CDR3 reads CASSQAHGDTQYF. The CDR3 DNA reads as TGCGCCAGCAGCCAAGCCCATGGAGATACGCAGTATTTT.

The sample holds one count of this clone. CDR3 coding DNA: TGTGCCAGCAGCTTAGCACGCCACGAGCAGTACGTC. It is translated as CASSLARHEQYV. This chain joins TRBV11-3 and TRBJ2-7; D gene uncertain. Germline values: CDR1 SGHNT, CDR2 YENEEA. V lost 1 base and J 5 bases, leaving 6 bases between the germline ends. The CDR3 extends over 12 amino acids.

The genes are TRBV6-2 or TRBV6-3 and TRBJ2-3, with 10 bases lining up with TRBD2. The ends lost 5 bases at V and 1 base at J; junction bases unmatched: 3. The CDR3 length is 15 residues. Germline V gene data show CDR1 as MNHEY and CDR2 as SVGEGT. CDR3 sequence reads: CASSSGGAGTDTQYF. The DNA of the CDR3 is TGTGCCAGCAGTAGCGGGGGGGCCGGCACAGATACGCAGTATTTT.

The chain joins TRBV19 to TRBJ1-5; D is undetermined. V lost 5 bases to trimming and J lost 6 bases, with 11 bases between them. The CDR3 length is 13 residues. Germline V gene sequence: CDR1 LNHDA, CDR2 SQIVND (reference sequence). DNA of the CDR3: TGTGCCAGTAGTGGAGGGTTGGCTCAGCCCCAGCATTTT. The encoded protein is CASSGGLAQPQHF.

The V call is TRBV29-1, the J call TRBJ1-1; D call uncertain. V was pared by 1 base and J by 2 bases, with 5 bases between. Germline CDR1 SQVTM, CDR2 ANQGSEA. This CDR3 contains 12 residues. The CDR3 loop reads CSVEGANTEAFF. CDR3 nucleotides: TGCAGCGTTGAAGGCGCAAACACTGAAGCTTTCTTT.

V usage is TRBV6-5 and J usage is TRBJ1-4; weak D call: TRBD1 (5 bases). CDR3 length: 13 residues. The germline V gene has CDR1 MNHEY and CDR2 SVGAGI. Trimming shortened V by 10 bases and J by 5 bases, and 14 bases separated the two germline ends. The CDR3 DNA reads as TGTGCCACCCGGGACGGCGGAAATGAAAAACTGTTTTTT. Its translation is CATRDGGNEKLFF.

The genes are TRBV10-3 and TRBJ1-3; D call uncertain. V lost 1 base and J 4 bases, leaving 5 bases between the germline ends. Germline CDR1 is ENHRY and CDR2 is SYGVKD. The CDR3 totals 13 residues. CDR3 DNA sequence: TGTGCCATCAGTGAGTACAACGGAAACACCATATATTTT. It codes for CAISEYNGNTIYF.

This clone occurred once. The CDR3 nucleotides read TGTGCCAGCAGCGGGTACGAGCAGTACGTC. Its protein product is CASSGYEQYV. The genes are TRBV2 and TRBJ2-7; D unresolved. Germline CDR1 and CDR2: SNHLY and FYNNEI. The CDR3 is 10 amino acids. Between the trimmed V and J ends, which lost 6 bases and 4 bases, there was a span of 4 bases.

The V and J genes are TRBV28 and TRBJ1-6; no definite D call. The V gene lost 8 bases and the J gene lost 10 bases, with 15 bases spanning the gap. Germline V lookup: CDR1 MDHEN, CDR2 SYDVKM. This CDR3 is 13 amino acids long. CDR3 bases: TGTGCCAGCGGAAGCACAAGCGCATCACCCCTCCACTTT. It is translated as CASGSTSASPLHF.

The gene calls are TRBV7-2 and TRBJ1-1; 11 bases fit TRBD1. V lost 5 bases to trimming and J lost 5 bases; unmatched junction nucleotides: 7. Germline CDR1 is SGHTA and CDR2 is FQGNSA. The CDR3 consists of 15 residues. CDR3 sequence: CASSPYRDRGTEAFF. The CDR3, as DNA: TGTGCCAGCAGCCCCTACAGGGACAGGGGGACTGAAGCTTTCTTT.

The CDR3 here is CASSLAYGVGNTIYF. CDR3 in DNA: TGTGCCAGCAGCTTAGCGTATGGTGTTGGCAACACCATATATTTT. This rearrangement joins TRBV11-3 to TRBJ1-3; D remains ambiguous. Germline values: CDR1 SGHNT, CDR2 YENEEA. This CDR3 region has 15 residues. V was clipped by 1 base and J by 7 bases, with 14 bases between them.

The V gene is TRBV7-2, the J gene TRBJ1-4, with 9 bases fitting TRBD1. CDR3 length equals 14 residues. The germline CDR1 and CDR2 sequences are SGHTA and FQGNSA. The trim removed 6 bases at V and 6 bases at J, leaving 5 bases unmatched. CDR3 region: CASRMGQGDEKLFF. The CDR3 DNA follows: TGTGCCAGCAGAATGGGACAGGGAGATGAAAAACTGTTTTTT.